The present entry profiles one T cell receptor (beta chain) with its context. Its antigen is not yet known. No per-base quality is available; no much larger clone lies one base away. The collaborating institutions used their own protocols to collect whole blood in K2EDTA tubes. For TCRbeta analysis, collaborator samples were shipped as frozen whole blood, as isolated PBMCs, or as DNA extracted from either sample type. The source of the sample is a study of blood T cell repertoires in COVID-19 (dated by TCRdb to about 2020). The study in broad terms: Samples from collaborators originated in the United States, Italy and Spain and spanned both the acute and convalescent phases of COVID-19. A freely available public database, intended as a resource for researchers studying the immune response to SARS-CoV-2, is where the repertoires were released. The samples were drawn from two sources: the first 160 participants of the ongoing ImmuneRACE study, and about 1,300 subjects contributed by 6 global collaborators. A de-identified subject ID, COVID-19 status, age in years and sex were almost always included in the sample metadata. Where available, HLA class I and class II types were taken from metadata supplied by the sample provider and were not determined by assay-based typing. The dataset comprised deeply sampled blood TCRbeta repertoires from subjects exposed to, actively infected with, or recovered from COVID-19. The material from the prospective study consisted of cDNA or gDNA derived from T cells, B-cell-depleted T cells, or PBMCs.

TCRbeta CDR3 regions were amplified from genomic DNA by means of the immunoSEQ Assay, a bias-controlled multiplex PCR. The study's own analysis went as follows. Within the assay, amplification of reference gene primers was used to estimate how many nucleated cells each sample contained. Sequence reads were collapsed and filtered to measure the absolute abundance of every unique TCRbeta CDR3 rearrangement. For each sample, productive Simpson clonality was calculated by taking the square root of Simpson's diversity index across productive rearrangements. This is the immuneACCESS table as TCRdb keeps it, with only in-frame sequences that have V and J called. A part of the clones is gone; compared with another copy, unresolved V genes explain less than half, and the rest is unexplained. That table supplies the V and J calls and clone size; D and trimming were determined from the DNA. This sample holds roughly 100,000 clones; about 91% were observed only once. The ten largest clones represent approximately 3.5% of the sample.

The full study reports these points: Clinical and demographic metadata were provided uncurated, with the amount varying by source and participant.

V sheds 0 bases and J sheds 8 bases, leaving 11 bases between their ends. CDR1 is given as SGHRS and CDR2 as YFSETQ, both from the germline V gene. Its CDR3 holds 14 amino acids, cysteine through phenylalanine. The CDR3 DNA has 42 bases and is translated from base 1. The clonotype was recovered from a human donor in a cohort sampled during active COVID-19. The material sequenced was peripheral blood. The V gene is TRBV5-1 and the J gene is TRBJ1-4, with no D gene named confidently. Here the CDR3 is given as CASSLAGTTEKLFF. The DNA is TGCGCCAGCAGCTTGGCTGGCACAACCGAAAAACTGTTTTTT.